One sample yielded the 10 T cell receptor beta chains listed below, sequenced in a study of type 1 and type 2 diabetes patients. PCR was run on genomic DNA. Multiplex PCR with 30 forward and 13 reverse primers amplified the TCR beta CDR3. In TCRdb, the multiplex PCR reads were re-called with MiXCR into one record per CDR3 protein. This table has approximately 260,000 distinct CDR3 sequences, roughly 44% appearing once. Sequencing input: peripheral blood mononuclear cells (PBMCs). The receptors shown here come from a man younger than 35 with type 2 diabetes.

The V call is TRBV7-9, the J call TRBJ2-7; weak D call: TRBD1 (5 bases). The CDR3 extends over 12 amino acids. V lost 5 bases and J lost 5, with 10 bases in between. CDR1 and CDR2 from the germline V gene are SEHNR and FQNEAQ (reference sequence). CDR3 loop: CASSVGVNEQYF. The CDR3 coding sequence is TGTGCCAGCAGCGTAGGGGTCAACGAGCAGTACTTC.

This clonotype was counted between two and nine times. The chain links TRBV27 to TRBJ1-1; TRBD1 matches at 9 bases. Looked up from germline, CDR1 is MNHEY and CDR2 is SMNVEV (reference sequence). V lost 2 bases, J lost 5 bases, and 3 bases stayed unmatched. The CDR3 is 14 residues long. The CDR3 bases are TGTGCCAGCAGTTTACTCGGACAGGGGACTGAAGCTTTCTTT. Translated, it gives CASSLLGQGTEAFF.

The rearrangement joins TRBV12-3 or TRBV12-4 to TRBJ1-1; D ambiguous. Trimming stripped 6 bases from V and 3 bases from J, with 11 bases between. This CDR3 has 13 residues. The CDR3 is CASSPDWDTEAFF. The CDR3 DNA reads TGTGCCAGCAGCCCCGACTGGGACACTGAAGCTTTCTTT.

In this sample, this clonotype turned up a few times. CDR3 nucleotide sequence: TGTGCCAGCAGTCCGCCCCGGACAGGGCGTTACGAGCAGTACTTC. This translates into CASSPPRTGRYEQYF. The chain carries TRBV28 and TRBJ2-7; the match to TRBD1 covers 8 bases. The V gene end was trimmed by 5 bases and the J gene end by 4 bases; junction bases not matched to a gene: 10. CDR1 and CDR2 (germline): MDHEN, SYDVKM. The CDR3 has 15 amino acids.

This chain connects TRBV27 to TRBJ2-3; 11 nucleotides agree with TRBD2. CDR3 length: 16 residues. V was pared by 3 bases and J by 2 bases, with 4 bases of the junction left unmatched. Looked up from germline, CDR1 is MNHEY and CDR2 is SMNVEV (reference sequence). CDR3 residues: CASSFKTSGNTDTQYF. The CDR3 nucleotides are TGTGCCAGCAGTTTTAAGACTAGCGGGAACACAGATACGCAGTATTTT.

About this clonotype itself: A read error may account for a junction end that differs from germline. The chain uses TRBV5-1 and TRBJ2-5, with 13 bases lining up with TRBD2. The CDR3 covers 13 residues. The germline V gene has CDR1 SGHRS and CDR2 YFSETQ. This CDR3 is CASGTSGGGTQYF. CDR3 sequence (DNA): TGTGCCAGCGGCACTAGCGGGGGGGGGACCCAGTACTTC.

The table lists this clonotype with many counts. The chain uses TRBV2 and TRBJ2-6, with D tentatively TRBD1 (6 bases). CDR1 is SNHLY and CDR2 is FYNNEI in the germline V gene. Deletions cut 7 bases from V and 2 bases from J, with 12 bases between. The CDR3 covers 15 residues. In nucleotides, the CDR3 is TGTGCCAGCATGATGGACAGTGCTGGGGCCAACGTCCTGACTTTC. It codes for CASMMDSAGANVLTF.

This clonotype has only a few counts. This chain uses TRBV25-1 with TRBJ1-4; possible D gene TRBD1, 6 bases. Germline lookup yields CDR1 MGHDK and CDR2 SYGVNS. With 6 bases removed from V and 1 base from J, the gap between germline ends came to 12 bases. CDR3 length equals 15 residues. The CDR3 loop is CASRALRGTNEKLFF. As DNA, the CDR3 is TGTGCCAGCAGAGCGCTCAGGGGAACTAATGAAAAACTGTTTTTT.

The chain uses TRBV9 and TRBJ2-3, with D possibly matching TRBD2 (6 bases). Germline CDR1 SGDLS, CDR2 YYNGEE. There are 16 residues in the CDR3. V was pared by 2 bases and J by 2 bases, with 15 bases between. The CDR3: CASSVGSGHFTDTQYF. The CDR3 DNA follows: TGTGCCAGCAGCGTCGGTAGCGGCCATTTCACAGATACGCAGTATTTT.

This clonotype was counted a few times. This chain uses TRBV19 with TRBJ1-5; D gene ambiguous. Germline values: CDR1 LNHDA, CDR2 SQIVND (reference sequence). The CDR3 runs 16 residues. Trimming removed 0 bases at V and 0 bases at J, with 9 bases between. CDR3 sequence: CASSIDHDYSNQPQHF. CDR3 coding DNA: TGTGCCAGTAGTATAGACCATGATTATAGCAATCAGCCCCAGCATTTT. The variable domain in full, completed from reference TRBV19 and TRBJ1-5, reads DGGITQSPKYLFRKEGQNVTLSCEQNLNHDAMYWYRQDPGQGLRLIYYSQIVNDFQKGDIAEGYSVSREKKESFPLTVTSAQKNPTAFYLCASSIDHDYSNQPQHFGDGTRLSIL.